This entry lists 15 T cell receptor beta chains sequenced from one sample in a study of CD8 T cells in ankylosing spondylitis (dated by TCRdb to the late 2010s). The protocol used for the library was 5' RACE. The instrument was an Illumina HiSeq 2500. TCRdb redid the processing of the public reads, applying fastp at Q25 and MiXCR, and retained in-frame beta chains. A single entry per CDR3 protein holds the most common genes and DNA from its merged rows. For this sample the table gives about 130,000 distinct CDR3 sequences, of which around 9.3% were detected only once. 2.5% to 4% of the sample is in the top ten clones. The sample taken for sequencing was blood, either unsorted or a sorted T cell fraction (not recorded which). These receptors originate from a male donor with ankylosing spondylitis or in good health (not recorded which).

The rearrangement joins TRBV5-1 to TRBJ2-1, with 10 nucleotides matching TRBD1. Germline CDR1 and CDR2: SGHRS and YFSETQ. The CDR3 extends over 14 amino acids. With 7 bases clipped from V and 5 bases from J, the junction kept 6 bases outside the gene matches. CDR3 loop: CASSRDRGNNEQFF. The CDR3 coding sequence is TGCGCCAGCTCCCGGGACAGGGGTAACAATGAGCAGTTCTTC.

The sample holds many counts of this clonotype. The chain is built from TRBV9 and TRBJ2-3, with D possibly being TRBD2 (5 bases). The length of the CDR3 is 17 residues. The V gene's germline CDR1 is SGDLS and CDR2 YYNGEE. The germline V and J ends were trimmed by 2 bases and 2 bases, with 18 bases remaining between them. CDR3 amino acids: CASSVPLSGANTDTQYF. The CDR3 nucleotides are TGTGCCAGCAGCGTGCCCTTGAGCGGAGCAAACACAGATACGCAGTATTTT.

This clonotype was found many times. The V gene is TRBV20-1, the J gene TRBJ2-5; TRBD2 agrees at 9 bases. The germline V gene encodes CDR1 DFQATT and CDR2 SNEGSKA (reference sequence). This CDR3 has 16 residues. V lost 2 bases to trimming and J lost 5 bases; unmatched junction nucleotides: 12. The CDR3 region is CSARPNLAGRGETQYF. CDR3 coding DNA: TGCAGTGCTAGACCTAATCTAGCGGGGAGGGGGGAGACCCAGTACTTC.

The sample holds many counts of this clonotype. This sequence joins TRBV5-4 and TRBJ2-1; 13 positions match TRBD2. Germline CDR1 SGHNT, CDR2 YYREEE (reference sequence). V gave up 5 bases and J gave up 7 bases; unmatched junction bases: 6. The CDR3 loop spans 15 amino acids. The CDR3 coding sequence is TGTGCCAGCAGACCTGCGGGACTAGCGGGGAATGAGCAGTTCTTC. Translation: CASRPAGLAGNEQFF.

This clonotype was recorded at least ten times. The chain recombines TRBV5-5 with TRBJ2-1, with 8 bases fitting TRBD2. There are 15 residues in the CDR3. V was pared by 2 bases and J by 6 bases, with 7 bases of the junction left unmatched. Germline assignment: CDR1 SGHKS and CDR2 YYEKEE (reference sequence). The CDR3 protein is CASSLRREAPNEQFF. The CDR3 DNA is TGTGCCAGCAGCTTACGGCGGGAGGCGCCCAATGAGCAGTTCTTC. Combining the CDR3 with reference TRBV5-5 and TRBJ2-1 gives the whole variable domain DAGVTQSPTHLIKTRGQQVTLRCSPISGHKSVSWYQQVLGQGPQFIFQYYEKEERGRGNFPDRFSARQFPNYSSELNVNALLLGDSALYLCASSLRREAPNEQFFGPGTRLTVL.

This clonotype appeared a few times. CDR3 in amino acids: CASSLGMTENTEAFF. CDR3 in DNA: TGTGCCAGCAGCCTGGGGATGACGGAGAACACTGAAGCTTTCTTT. This chain joins TRBV12-3 or TRBV12-4 and TRBJ1-1; no clear D. The CDR3 consists of 15 residues. V was shortened by 6 bases and J by 1 base, with 15 bases between the two germline ends.

This clonotype was counted many times. The CDR3 here is CAISERANSYEQYF. CDR3 in DNA: TGTGCCATCAGTGAAAGAGCGAACTCCTACGAGCAGTACTTC. The chain has TRBV10-3 and TRBJ2-7; D is uncertain. Trimming shortened V by 3 bases and J by 0 bases, and 9 bases separated the two germline ends. CDR3 length: 14 residues. Germline values: CDR1 ENHRY, CDR2 SYGVKD.

This clonotype has at least ten counts. The V and J genes are TRBV20-1 and TRBJ2-6; TRBD1 matches at 8 bases. The germline CDR1 and CDR2 sequences are DFQATT and SNEGSKA (reference sequence). The length of the CDR3 is 15 residues. The ends lost 2 bases at V and 2 bases at J; junction bases unmatched: 2. This CDR3 is CSARQGAAGANVLTF. The CDR3 coding sequence is TGCAGTGCTAGACAGGGGGCTGCTGGGGCCAACGTCCTGACTTTC.

This clonotype has a count of ten or more. The rearrangement uses TRBV7-2 and TRBJ1-6; D may be TRBD1 (6 bases). Trimming took 8 bases from V and 0 from J, leaving 14 bases between them. The CDR3 loop spans 16 amino acids. Germline loops: CDR1 SGHTA, CDR2 FQGNSA. CDR3 DNA sequence: TGTGCCAGCGCCCTAGGGGGGAGCTCCTATAATTCACCCCTCCACTTT. Residues: CASALGGSSYNSPLHF. Based on the CDR3 plus reference TRBV7-2 and TRBJ1-6, the full variable domain is GAGVSQSPSNKVTEKGKDVELRCDPISGHTALYWYRQSLGQGLEFLIYFQGNSAPDKSGLPSDRFSAERTGGSVSTLTIQRTQQEDSAVYLCASALGGSSYNSPLHFGNGTRLTVT.

The chain recombines TRBV12-3 or TRBV12-4 with TRBJ2-1; 7 positions agree with TRBD2. The CDR3 loop spans 14 amino acids. Trimming at V came to 8 bases and at J to 9 bases, leaving 13 bases not matched to a gene. The CDR3 coding sequence is TGTGCCAGCCGATGGACTAGGACTTGGGGTGAGCAGTTCTTC. This translates into CASRWTRTWGEQFF.

This clonotype was observed a few times. This rearrangement joins TRBV20-1 to TRBJ1-1, with a weak D call TRBD1 (6 bases). The CDR3 has 15 amino acids. V was clipped by 0 bases and J by 3 bases, with 14 bases between them. Germline V gives CDR1 DFQATT, CDR2 SNEGSKA (reference sequence). CDR3 sequence (DNA): TGCAGTGCTAGAGATCAAGGGGGGAAAGACACTGAAGCTTTCTTT. It is translated as CSARDQGGKDTEAFF.

This clonotype was recorded at least ten times. The genes are TRBV6-2 or TRBV6-3 and TRBJ2-2; 10 bases are shared with TRBD2. Trimming cost V 6 bases and J 6 bases; bases outside gene matches: 13. Germline V gene lookup returns CDR1 MNHEY and CDR2 SVGEGT. CDR3 length: 17 amino acids. In DNA form, the CDR3 reads TGTGCCAGCAGCCGAGGGTCGATAGCGGGAGGTCCCGGGGAGCTGTTTTTT. Amino acid sequence: CASSRGSIAGGPGELFF.

This clonotype was detected ten times or more. This sequence joins TRBV5-1 and TRBJ2-7; 7 nucleotides line up with TRBD1. The germline V gene has CDR1 SGHRS and CDR2 YFSETQ. J lost 2 bases, V lost 4 bases, and 6 bases had no gene match. This CDR3 is 14 amino acids long. In DNA form, the CDR3 reads TGCGCCAGCAGCCCATGGACAGGAACCTACGAGCAGTACTTC. As protein: CASSPWTGTYEQYF.

This clonotype was observed many times. The rearrangement links TRBV6-5 to TRBJ2-3; no definite D call. The CDR3 is 14 amino acids. Trimming left V 4 bases short and J 1 base short, with 9 bases between. Germline V gives CDR1 MNHEY, CDR2 SVGAGI. CDR3 DNA: TGTGCCAGCAGTTCCATGACTGGCACAGATACGCAGTATTTT. It specifies CASSSMTGTDTQYF.

At least ten counts were recorded for this clonotype. This chain links TRBV28 with TRBJ1-5, with 8 bases fitting TRBD1. The germline CDR1 and CDR2 sequences are MDHEN and SYDVKM. This CDR3 spans 16 amino acids. The V and J ends lost 2 bases and 6 bases, in that order; junction bases with no gene match: 9. CDR3 amino acids: CASSLLTTGDGQPQHF. The CDR3 DNA follows: TGTGCCAGCAGTTTACTGACGACAGGGGACGGTCAGCCCCAGCATTTT.